The clone carrying this T cell receptor beta chain was seen a few times. Antigen specificity is unknown. This entry is derived from a study of cytomegalovirus exposure and HLA in healthy donors. Study-wide results and limits: There were some public TCRs occurring in many donors, but most TCR sequences were rare.

PCR involved 60 Vbeta and 13 Jbeta primers. Some clones are missing from TCRdb's copy, which holds only in-frame ones; the method was immunoSEQ multiplex PCR. The table includes around 100,000 clones, roughly 82% detected once. Looked up from germline, CDR1 is SNHLY and CDR2 is FYNNEI. The J segment lost 7 bases and the V segment lost 0 bases, leaving 4 bases of the junction unmatched. The CDR3 is 15 amino acids. This chain links TRBV2 with TRBJ2-3; 10 nucleotides align to TRBD2. The sequencing sample was made of PBMCs. This TCR came from a woman aged 18-29 years in good health and CMV-seronegative. The CDR3 DNA sequence: TGTGCCAGCAGTGAAGCTAGCGGGGGGAGCCATACGCAGTATTTT. Translated, it gives CASSEASGGSHTQYF.